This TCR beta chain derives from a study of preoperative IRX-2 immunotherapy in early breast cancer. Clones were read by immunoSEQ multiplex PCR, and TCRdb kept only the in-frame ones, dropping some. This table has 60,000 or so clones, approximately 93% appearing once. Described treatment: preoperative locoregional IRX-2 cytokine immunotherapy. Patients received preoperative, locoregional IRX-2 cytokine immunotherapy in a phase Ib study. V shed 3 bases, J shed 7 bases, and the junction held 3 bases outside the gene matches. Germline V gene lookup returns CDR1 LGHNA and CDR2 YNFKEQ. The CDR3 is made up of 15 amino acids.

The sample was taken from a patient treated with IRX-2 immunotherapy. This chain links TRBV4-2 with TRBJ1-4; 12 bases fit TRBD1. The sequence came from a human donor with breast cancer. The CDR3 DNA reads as TGTGCCAGCAGCCAGGGACAGGGGGCAAGTGAAAAACTGTTTTTT. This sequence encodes CASSQGQGASEKLFF.